This passage covers 3 T cell receptor beta chains from one sample sequenced in a study of blood T cells in healthy people across ages. Sample-barcoded 5' priming and a J-beta primer mix drove a second PCR of roughly 7 to 11 cycles. Each CDR3 protein gets one entry after TCRdb re-called the 5' RACE reads with MiXCR. The table includes around 870,000 distinct CDR3 sequences, 25% to 35% detected once. The sample taken for sequencing was blood. Receptor source: a woman over 75 in good health.

This clonotype was picked up one time. A much larger clonotype is one base distant, so this may be a read error. The chain has TRBV7-8 and TRBJ2-3; perhaps TRBD2 as D (6 bases). From germline, CDR1 is SGHVS and CDR2 FQNEAQ. The CDR3 covers 13 residues. Trimming removed 4 bases at V and 4 bases at J, with 9 bases between. The CDR3 sequence: CASSSGTPDTQYF. CDR3 bases: TGTGCCAGCAGCTCAGGGACTCCAGATACGCAGTATTTT.

This clonotype has only a few counts. CDR3 nucleotide sequence: TGTGCCAGCAGTGAACGCACAGGACAAGGAGGTGAAAAACTGTTTTTT. Translating gives CASSERTGQGGEKLFF. The chain uses TRBV6-1 and TRBJ1-4; TRBD1 might be the D (5 bases). Looked up from germline, CDR1 is MNHNS and CDR2 is SASEGT. The CDR3 totals 16 residues. V lost 2 bases and J lost 7, with 17 bases in between.

This rearrangement joins TRBV5-4 to TRBJ2-1, with 7 bases fitting TRBD2. Germline assignment: CDR1 SGHNT and CDR2 YYREEE (reference sequence). The CDR3 is 15 residues long. Germline trimming cut 4 bases from V and 0 bases from J; bases unmatched to any gene: 4. For the CDR3, the DNA is TGTGCCAGCAGCGGAACTAGCGTCTCCTACAATGAGCAGTTCTTC. Translated: CASSGTSVSYNEQFF.